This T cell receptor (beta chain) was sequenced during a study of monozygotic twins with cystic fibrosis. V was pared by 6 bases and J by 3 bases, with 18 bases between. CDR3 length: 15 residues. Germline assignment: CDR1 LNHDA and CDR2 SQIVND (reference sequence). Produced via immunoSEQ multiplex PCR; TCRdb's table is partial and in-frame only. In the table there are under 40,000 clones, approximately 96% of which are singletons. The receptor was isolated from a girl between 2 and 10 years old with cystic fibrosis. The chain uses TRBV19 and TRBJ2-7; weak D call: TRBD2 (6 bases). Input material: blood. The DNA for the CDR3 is TGTGCCAGTAGGCCCGCGGCGGGACCCAACTACGAGCAGTACTTC. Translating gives CASRPAAGPNYEQYF.